The clone carrying this T cell receptor beta chain was seen a few times. Its antigen remains unknown. This entry is derived from a study of beta chain features in type 1 diabetes. General study points: TCRB CDR3s were moderately but significantly shorter in Type 1 diabetes patients in all four CD4+ subsets.

Isolated RNA was reverse transcribed in full, so expressed TCRB transcripts were sequenced. The average output of naive, central memory and regulatory T cell samples was approximately 3.8 million reads. TCRdb's copy holds only in-frame clones and misses some; the assay was immunoSEQ multiplex PCR. The sample records some 220,000 clones, 9.5% to 13% being singletons. Using CD45RO/CCR7/CD25/CD127/CD95/CD27, CD4+ naive, central memory, regulatory and stem cell-like memory cells were sorted. J was trimmed by 4 bases and V by 8 bases; bases with no gene match: 8. CDR1 SGHTA and CDR2 FQGNSA come from the germline V gene. CDR3 length equals 14 residues.

The sequence was collected from a man between 18 and 29 years old in good health. The genes are TRBV7-2 and TRBJ2-5, with 9 nucleotides matching TRBD2. The sequencing input was central memory CD4+ T cells from blood. The CDR3 DNA is TGTGCCAGCTCTAGCGGGATGTGGGGAGAGACCCAGTACTTC. Translated, it gives CASSSGMWGETQYF.